What follows are 9 T cell receptor beta chains derived from one specimen sequenced in a study of Ad26.COV2.S vaccination and SARS-CoV-2 variants. The treatment was: approximately 18 received Ad26.COV2.S at low or high dose, single or two shots; about 5 received placebo; per-sample allocation not given. Specimens were obtained on day 63 following the first vaccine or placebo injection. Assay: immunoSEQ multiplex PCR; the TCRdb copy retains only in-frame clones and omits some. The sample includes roughly 680,000 clones, roughly 90% of them seen just once. The specimen was peripheral blood, collected in a trial of Ad26.COV2.S vaccine versus placebo. All receptors derive from a person between 18 and 65 years old who received the Ad26.COV2.S COVID-19 vaccine or a placebo.

Concerning this clone: Within the sample, other DNA sequences also encode this same CDR3. The chain has TRBV9 and TRBJ1-6, with unresolved D. Per the germline V gene, CDR1 is SGDLS and CDR2 is YYNGEE. The CDR3 runs 13 residues. The germline V and J ends were trimmed by 2 bases and 6 bases, with 6 bases remaining between them. The CDR3 coding sequence is TGTGCCAGCAGCGTGGCGGGTAATTCACCCCTCCACTTT. Translating gives CASSVAGNSPLHF.

The chain carries TRBV12-3 or TRBV12-4 and TRBJ2-7; D is undetermined. CDR3 length: 12 amino acids. Trimming left V 5 bases short and J 11 bases short, with 16 bases between. The DNA for the CDR3 is TGTGCCAGCAGTCCAGACCCACGCTTGAAGTACTTC. Protein product: CASSPDPRLKYF.

This rearrangement joins TRBV19 to TRBJ1-4; 9 nucleotides line up with TRBD1. The CDR3 runs to 14 residues. V trimming: 5 bases; J trimming: 8 bases; junction bases outside the gene matches: 6. CDR1 and CDR2 (germline): LNHDA, SQIVND (reference sequence). The DNA of the CDR3 is TGTGCCAGTAGTCCGGGACAGGGTCGGGAAAAACTGTTTTTT. It translates to CASSPGQGREKLFF. The full variable domain, in which reference TRBV19 and TRBJ1-4 provide the parts outside the CDR3, is DGGITQSPKYLFRKEGQNVTLSCEQNLNHDAMYWYRQDPGQGLRLIYYSQIVNDFQKGDIAEGYSVSREKKESFPLTVTSAQKNPTAFYLCASSPGQGREKLFFGSGTQLSVL.

This clone has a handful of counts. The rearrangement uses TRBV10-2 and TRBJ2-1, with TRBD2 matching 14 bases. The CDR3 has 17 residues. Germline loops: CDR1 WSHSY, CDR2 SAAADI. Unmatched junction bases numbered 6, after V lost 4 bases and J lost 4 bases. DNA of the CDR3: TGCGCCAGCAGTGTGACTAGCGGGGGGGCGGGGTACAATGAGCAGTTCTTC. Translating it yields CASSVTSGGAGYNEQFF.

The V call is TRBV7-9, the J call TRBJ1-5; D gene uncertain. Germline CDR1 SEHNR, CDR2 FQNEAQ (reference sequence). The CDR3 is 13 amino acids. V lost 5 bases and J lost 4, with 9 bases in between. The CDR3 sequence: CASSLTVNQPQHF. CDR3 nucleotide sequence: TGTGCCAGCAGCCTTACAGTTAATCAGCCCCAGCATTTT.

The V gene is TRBV4-3, the J gene TRBJ2-5; 9 bases map to TRBD2. Germline CDR1 reads LGHNA; CDR2 reads YSLEER. The length of the CDR3 is 16 residues. Trimming at V came to 2 bases and at J to 2 bases, leaving 6 bases not matched to a gene. The DNA for the CDR3 is TGCGCCAGCAGCCAATATAGCGGGGGAGAACAAGAGACCCAGTACTTC. Translation: CASSQYSGGEQETQYF.

The rearrangement links TRBV12-3 or TRBV12-4 to TRBJ1-5; D call uncertain. The CDR3 extends over 12 amino acids. V was clipped by 1 base and J by 6 bases, with 4 bases between them. The chain's CDR3 is CASSLESQPQHF. In nucleotides, the CDR3 is TGTGCCAGCAGTTTAGAGAGTCAGCCCCAGCATTTT.

This chain uses TRBV19 with TRBJ1-3; D ambiguous. Germline loops: CDR1 LNHDA, CDR2 SQIVND (reference sequence). The V gene lost 3 bases and the J gene lost 0 bases, with 15 bases spanning the gap. This CDR3 has 17 amino acids. CDR3 amino acids: CASSIGIWSSSGNTIYF. The DNA for the CDR3 is TGTGCCAGTAGTATCGGCATATGGTCGAGCTCTGGAAACACCATATATTTT. Variable domain in full (rest from reference TRBV19 and TRBJ1-3): DGGITQSPKYLFRKEGQNVTLSCEQNLNHDAMYWYRQDPGQGLRLIYYSQIVNDFQKGDIAEGYSVSREKKESFPLTVTSAQKNPTAFYLCASSIGIWSSSGNTIYFGEGSWLTVV.

The V gene is TRBV10-3, the J gene TRBJ2-6; D possibly corresponds to TRBD2 (5 bases). The CDR3 sequence is 14 residues long. The germline V and J ends were trimmed by 7 bases and 0 bases, with 7 bases remaining between them. Germline lookup yields CDR1 ENHRY and CDR2 SYGVKD. CDR3 in amino acids: CAIMGDSGANVLTF. In DNA form, the CDR3 reads TGTGCCATCATGGGAGACTCTGGGGCCAACGTCCTGACTTTC.